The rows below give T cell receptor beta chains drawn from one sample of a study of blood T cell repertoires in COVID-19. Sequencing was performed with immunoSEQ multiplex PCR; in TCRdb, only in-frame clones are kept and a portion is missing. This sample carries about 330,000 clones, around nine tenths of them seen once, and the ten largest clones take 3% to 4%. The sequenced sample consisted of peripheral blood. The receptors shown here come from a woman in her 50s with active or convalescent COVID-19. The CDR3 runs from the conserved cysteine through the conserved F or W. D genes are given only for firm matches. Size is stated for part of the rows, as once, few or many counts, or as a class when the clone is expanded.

cdr3_nt: TGTGCCATCAGTAAAACGGGACAAGACCACTACGAGCAGTACTTC
cdr3_aa: CAISKTGQDHYEQYF
d_call: NA
v_call: TRBV10-3
j_call: TRBJ2-7
clone_size: NA

cdr3_nt: TGTGCCAGCAACCCGAACTCCCCTAATGAGCAGTTCTTC
cdr3_aa: CASNPNSPNEQFF
d_call: NA
v_call: TRBV6-5
j_call: TRBJ2-1
clone_size: NA

cdr3_nt: TGCGCCAGCAGCCACAGAGCCGGGACAGGGTTGGCAGATACGCAGTATTTT
cdr3_aa: CASSHRAGTGLADTQYF
d_call: TRBD1
v_call: TRBV5-1
j_call: TRBJ2-3
clone_size: NA

cdr3_nt: TGCAGCGTTGAAGGGGGTAGCGCCGACCACTTCTACAATGAGCAGTTCTTC
cdr3_aa: CSVEGGSADHFYNEQFF
d_call: NA
v_call: TRBV29-1
j_call: TRBJ2-1
clone_size: NA

cdr3_nt: TGCGCCAGCAGCCAAGGACAGGGGCATTCACCCCTCCACTTT
cdr3_aa: CASSQGQGHSPLHF
d_call: TRBD1
v_call: TRBV4-1
j_call: TRBJ1-6
clone_size: NA

cdr3_nt: TGTGCCAGCAGCTTAGCGGCGGGGGATCTTTACGAGCAGTACTTC
cdr3_aa: CASSLAAGDLYEQYF
d_call: TRBD2
v_call: TRBV7-2
j_call: TRBJ2-7
clone_size: NA

cdr3_nt: TGTGCCACCAGCAGAGGGACGGGGGATTGGAAAGCTTTCTTT
cdr3_aa: CATSRGTGDWKAFF
d_call: NA
v_call: TRBV15
j_call: TRBJ1-1
clone_size: NA

cdr3_nt: TGTGCCTGGAGTGTATTCGGGAGACCCAATGAGCAGTTCTTC
cdr3_aa: CAWSVFGRPNEQFF
d_call: NA
v_call: TRBV30
j_call: TRBJ2-1
clone_size: NA

cdr3_nt: TGTGCCAGTAGTACCGGGACTAGCGGGGGCAATGAGCAGTTCTTC
cdr3_aa: CASSTGTSGGNEQFF
d_call: TRBD2
v_call: TRBV19
j_call: TRBJ2-1
clone_size: NA

cdr3_nt: TGTGCCAGCAGGGTAGGGGGAACCAAAAACATTCAGTACTTC
cdr3_aa: CASRVGGTKNIQYF
d_call: NA
v_call: TRBV6-5
j_call: TRBJ2-4
clone_size: NA

cdr3_nt: TGTGCCAGCAGCTTAGAGGGGGCGGCTAATTCACCCCTCCACTTT
cdr3_aa: CASSLEGAANSPLHF
d_call: TRBD1
v_call: TRBV7-9
j_call: TRBJ1-6
clone_size: NA

cdr3_nt: TGTGCCAGCAGCCGAGGACTAGCGTCCTTTAATGAGCAGTTCTTC
cdr3_aa: CASSRGLASFNEQFF
d_call: TRBD2
v_call: TRBV7-9
j_call: TRBJ2-1
clone_size: NA

cdr3_nt: TGTGCCAGCAGTGAAATACAGGGAGCGACAGATACGCAGTATTTT
cdr3_aa: CASSEIQGATDTQYF
d_call: NA
v_call: TRBV6-1
j_call: TRBJ2-3
clone_size: NA

cdr3_nt: TGTGCCAGCAGCTCCGGACAGCCCTATGGCTACACCTTC
cdr3_aa: CASSSGQPYGYTF
d_call: NA
v_call: TRBV7-6
j_call: TRBJ1-2
clone_size: NA

cdr3_nt: TGTGCCAGCAGCTTGGGACAGGGAAAGGAAGCTTTCTTT
cdr3_aa: CASSLGQGKEAFF
d_call: TRBD1
v_call: TRBV3-1/TRBV3-2
j_call: TRBJ1-1
clone_size: NA

cdr3_nt: TGTGCCAGCAGTTATGGGGAGGGGGTGACCCAGTACTTC
cdr3_aa: CASSYGEGVTQYF
d_call: NA
v_call: TRBV6-5
j_call: TRBJ2-5
clone_size: NA

cdr3_nt: TGTGCCAGCAGTTTATCCAGGGGAGAGACCCAGTACTTC
cdr3_aa: CASSLSRGETQYF
d_call: NA
v_call: TRBV12-3/TRBV12-4
j_call: TRBJ2-5
clone_size: NA

cdr3_nt: TGTGCCAGCTTAGTACAGGGGGCTACCCCCTCTGGGGCCAACGTCCTGACTTTC
cdr3_aa: CASLVQGATPSGANVLTF
d_call: TRBD1
v_call: TRBV7-9
j_call: TRBJ2-6
clone_size: NA

cdr3_nt: TGTGCCAGCAGTCCTAGCGACAGTGAGGAAGCTTTCTTT
cdr3_aa: CASSPSDSEEAFF
d_call: NA
v_call: TRBV12-3/TRBV12-4
j_call: TRBJ1-1
clone_size: NA

cdr3_nt: TGTGCCACCAGTGAGCTAGCGGGAGGGAACAATGAGCAGTTCTTC
cdr3_aa: CATSELAGGNNEQFF
d_call: TRBD2
v_call: TRBV24-1
j_call: TRBJ2-1
clone_size: NA

cdr3_nt: TGCGCCAGCAGCCGCCTGGGGGGGTATGGGAATTCACCCCTCCACTTT
cdr3_aa: CASSRLGGYGNSPLHF
d_call: NA
v_call: TRBV5-1
j_call: TRBJ1-6
clone_size: NA

cdr3_nt: TGTGCCAGCAGACCCCCCTTTGGACAGGGAGGGACCCAGTACTTC
cdr3_aa: CASRPPFGQGGTQYF
d_call: TRBD1
v_call: TRBV6-5
j_call: TRBJ2-5
clone_size: NA

cdr3_nt: TGTGCCTGGAGTAGGGACAGGGGCGAAGTTACTGAAGCTTTCTTT
cdr3_aa: CAWSRDRGEVTEAFF
d_call: TRBD1
v_call: TRBV30
j_call: TRBJ1-1
clone_size: NA

cdr3_nt: TGTGCCAGTATCGGGGGTAGTCAGCCCCAGCATTTT
cdr3_aa: CASIGGSQPQHF
d_call: NA
v_call: TRBV19
j_call: TRBJ1-5
clone_size: NA

cdr3_nt: TGTGCCAGCAGCGTCAGCTACGAGCAGTACTTC
cdr3_aa: CASSVSYEQYF
d_call: NA
v_call: TRBV7-2
j_call: TRBJ2-7
clone_size: NA

cdr3_nt: TGTGCCAGCAGCCCAGGGGTAGCGGGGGGGCGCGAGCAGTTCTTC
cdr3_aa: CASSPGVAGGREQFF
d_call: TRBD2
v_call: TRBV7-2
j_call: TRBJ2-1
clone_size: NA

cdr3_nt: TGTGCCAGCAGTTTATTAGCGGCGGGCGAGCAGTACTTC
cdr3_aa: CASSLLAAGEQYF
d_call: NA
v_call: TRBV12-3/TRBV12-4
j_call: TRBJ2-7
clone_size: NA

cdr3_nt: TGTGCCAGCAGCAAAATAGCGGGAGACCAAGAGACCCAGTACTTC
cdr3_aa: CASSKIAGDQETQYF
d_call: TRBD2
v_call: TRBV7-8
j_call: TRBJ2-5
clone_size: NA

cdr3_nt: TGCGCCAGCGGCCTAGCGGCCAGCACAGATACGCAGTATTTT
cdr3_aa: CASGLAASTDTQYF
d_call: TRBD2
v_call: TRBV5-1
j_call: TRBJ2-3
clone_size: once

cdr3_nt: TGTGCCAGTACCCCATTCAGTTGGGGCCAGCCCCAGCATTTT
cdr3_aa: CASTPFSWGQPQHF
d_call: NA
v_call: TRBV19
j_call: TRBJ1-5
clone_size: NA

cdr3_nt: TGTGCCAGCAGTTACCAAGGCAGGGGCCTAAACATTCAGTACTTC
cdr3_aa: CASSYQGRGLNIQYF
d_call: NA
v_call: TRBV6-2/TRBV6-3
j_call: TRBJ2-4
clone_size: NA

cdr3_nt: TGTGCCAGCAGTTTAAACGTCGTCGGAGCGGGCGAGCAGTACTTC
cdr3_aa: CASSLNVVGAGEQYF
d_call: NA
v_call: TRBV27
j_call: TRBJ2-7
clone_size: NA

cdr3_nt: TGCGCCAGCAGCTTGGAGACCCAGAGGGAGCAGTACTTC
cdr3_aa: CASSLETQREQYF
d_call: NA
v_call: TRBV5-1
j_call: TRBJ2-7
clone_size: once

cdr3_nt: TGCGCCAGCAGCCCGCGGGGTCGGGGCGACGAGCAGTACTTC
cdr3_aa: CASSPRGRGDEQYF
d_call: NA
v_call: TRBV5-1
j_call: TRBJ2-7
clone_size: NA

cdr3_nt: TGTGCCAGCAGCTTAGCGGGGCGGAACACCGGGGAGCTGTTTTTT
cdr3_aa: CASSLAGRNTGELFF
d_call: NA
v_call: TRBV7-3
j_call: TRBJ2-2
clone_size: NA

cdr3_nt: TGTGCCAGCTCACCAAGGGGCGGGGAGCTGTTTTTT
cdr3_aa: CASSPRGGELFF
d_call: NA
v_call: TRBV18
j_call: TRBJ2-2
clone_size: NA

cdr3_nt: TGCGCCAGCAGCCAGAGCGGCGCAGCGATCAATGAGCAGTTCTTC
cdr3_aa: CASSQSGAAINEQFF
d_call: NA
v_call: TRBV5-1
j_call: TRBJ2-1
clone_size: NA

cdr3_nt: TGTGCCAGCAGGAGTCAGGGCAGCAATCAGCCCCAGCATTTT
cdr3_aa: CASRSQGSNQPQHF
d_call: NA
v_call: TRBV6-6
j_call: TRBJ1-5
clone_size: NA

cdr3_nt: TGTGCCAGTAAAGTACTCGGGTCAGATACGCAGTATTTT
cdr3_aa: CASKVLGSDTQYF
d_call: NA
v_call: TRBV19
j_call: TRBJ2-3
clone_size: NA

cdr3_nt: TGTGCCATCAGTGAGTCGTACCCAGGGGATAGTAATTATGGCTACACCTTC
cdr3_aa: CAISESYPGDSNYGYTF
d_call: NA
v_call: TRBV10-3
j_call: TRBJ1-2
clone_size: NA

cdr3_nt: TGTGCCAGCAGTGAAGACGCGAGGAACACTGAAGCTTTCTTT
cdr3_aa: CASSEDARNTEAFF
d_call: NA
v_call: TRBV2
j_call: TRBJ1-1
clone_size: NA

cdr3_nt: TGTGCCATCACCACGGACAGGGGGTACACCTTC
cdr3_aa: CAITTDRGYTF
d_call: TRBD1
v_call: TRBV10-3
j_call: TRBJ1-2
clone_size: NA

cdr3_nt: TGTGCCAGCGGATTAGGACAGGGCTATGGAAACACCATATATTTT
cdr3_aa: CASGLGQGYGNTIYF
d_call: TRBD1
v_call: TRBV2
j_call: TRBJ1-3
clone_size: NA